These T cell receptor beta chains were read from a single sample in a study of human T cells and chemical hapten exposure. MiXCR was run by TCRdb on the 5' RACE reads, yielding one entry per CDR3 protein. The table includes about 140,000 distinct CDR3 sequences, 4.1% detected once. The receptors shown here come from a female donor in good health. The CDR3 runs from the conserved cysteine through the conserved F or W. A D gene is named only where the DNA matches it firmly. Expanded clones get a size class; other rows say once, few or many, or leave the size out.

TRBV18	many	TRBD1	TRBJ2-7	CASSPPGGQGVYEQYF	TGTGCCAGCTCACCACCGGGCGGACAGGGGGTCTACGAGCAGTACTTC
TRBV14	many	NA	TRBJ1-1	CASSQGYTEAFF	TGTGCCAGCAGCCAAGGCTACACTGAAGCTTTCTTT
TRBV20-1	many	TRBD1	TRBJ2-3	CSARERGQGRYPDTQYF	TGCAGTGCTAGAGAGAGAGGACAGGGGAGGTATCCAGATACGCAGTATTTT
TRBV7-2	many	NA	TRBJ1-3	CASSLSLPRRGPGNTIYF	TGTGCCAGCAGCTTATCACTGCCCCGCAGGGGTCCCGGAAACACCATATATTTT
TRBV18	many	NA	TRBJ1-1	CASSPAGDLKAFF	TGTGCCAGCTCACCAGCGGGGGACTTGAAAGCTTTCTTT
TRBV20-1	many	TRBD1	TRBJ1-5	CSASKGAGDRNQPQHF	TGCAGTGCTAGTAAGGGGGCAGGGGATCGCAATCAGCCCCAGCATTTT
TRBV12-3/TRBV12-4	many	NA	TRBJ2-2	CASSPRPGELFF	TGTGCCAGCAGTCCCCGACCCGGGGAGCTGTTTTTT
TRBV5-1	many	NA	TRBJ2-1	CASSLEGGSYNEQFF	TGCGCCAGCAGCTTGGAGGGGGGCTCCTACAATGAGCAGTTCTTC
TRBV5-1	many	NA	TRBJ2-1	CASSLASYNEQFF	TGCGCCAGCAGCTTGGCCTCCTACAATGAGCAGTTCTTC
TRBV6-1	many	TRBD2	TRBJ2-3	CASTDGGAADTQYF	TGTGCCAGCACAGACGGGGGGGCCGCAGATACGCAGTATTTT
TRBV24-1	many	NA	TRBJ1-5	CATSDSAPDSSNQPQHF	TGTGCCACCAGTGATTCCGCCCCGGACAGCAGCAATCAGCCCCAGCATTTT
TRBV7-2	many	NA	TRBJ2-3	CASSSQGPPTDTQYF	TGTGCCAGCAGCTCACAGGGTCCCCCCACAGATACGCAGTATTTT
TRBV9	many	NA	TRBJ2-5	CASSLGGSGGVGETQYF	TGTGCCAGCAGCCTAGGGGGGTCGGGGGGCGTCGGAGAGACCCAGTACTTC
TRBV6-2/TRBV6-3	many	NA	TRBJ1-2	CASSYQGGGYTF	TGTGCCAGCAGTTACCAGGGAGGTGGCTACACCTTC
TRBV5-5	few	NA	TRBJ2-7	CASSPAVYEQYF	TGTGCCAGCAGCCCCGCTGTGTACGAGCAGTACTTC
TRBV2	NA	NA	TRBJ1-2	CASTPSQFNYGYTF	TGTGCCAGCACCCCATCGCAGTTTAACTATGGCTACACCTTC
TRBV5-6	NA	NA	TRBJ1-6	CASSLRPTLLNNSAIHF	TGTGCCAGCAGCCTACGACCGACCCTGCTTAATAATTCAGCCATCCACTTT
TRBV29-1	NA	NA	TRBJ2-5	CSVGGSQETQYF	TGCAGCGTTGGTGGTAGCCAAGAGACCCAGTACTTC
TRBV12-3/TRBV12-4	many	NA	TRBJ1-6	CASSLREHSYNSPLHF	TGTGCCAGCAGTTTAAGAGAACACTCCTATAATTCACCCCTCCACTTT
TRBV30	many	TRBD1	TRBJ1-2	CAWSVYRGTSGYTF	TGTGCCTGGAGTGTTTACAGGGGAACATCTGGCTACACCTTC
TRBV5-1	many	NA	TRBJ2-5	CASSRLGAGKETQYF	TGCGCCAGCAGCCGTCTAGGGGCAGGGAAAGAGACCCAGTACTTC
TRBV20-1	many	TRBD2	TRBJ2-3	CSAEATGTSGNTDTQYF	TGCAGTGCTGAGGCCACCGGGACTAGCGGGAACACAGATACGCAGTATTTT
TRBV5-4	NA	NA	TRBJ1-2	CASSSESTDRTYGYTF	TGTGCCAGCAGCTCGGAATCGACAGACCGAACCTATGGCTACACCTTC
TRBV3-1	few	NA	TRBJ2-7	CASSRGHISSYEQYF	TGTGCCAGCAGCCGCGGACATATCAGCTCCTACGAGCAGTACTTC
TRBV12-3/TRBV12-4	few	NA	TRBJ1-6	CASSFGGGNSPLHF	TGTGCCAGCAGTTTCGGGGGCGGCAATTCACCCCTCCACTTT
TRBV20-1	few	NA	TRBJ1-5	CSARAPVPVNQPQHF	TGCAGTGCTAGAGCCCCCGTCCCGGTCAATCAGCCCCAGCATTTT
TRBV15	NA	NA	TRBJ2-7	CATSRDRGAPPGEQYF	TGTGCCACCAGCAGAGATCGGGGGGCCCCGCCCGGCGAGCAGTACTTC
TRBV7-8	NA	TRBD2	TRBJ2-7	CASSRRGNEQYF	TGTGCCAGCAGCCGGCGGGGGAACGAGCAGTACTTC
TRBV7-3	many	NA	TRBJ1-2	CASSLSPPPTDYGYTF	TGTGCCAGCAGCTTAAGCCCGCCTCCGACAGACTATGGCTACACCTTC
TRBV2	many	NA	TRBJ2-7	CASSEVMYEQYF	TGTGCCAGCAGTGAGGTGATGTACGAGCAGTACTTC